Sequencing of this T cell receptor beta chain was carried out in a study of regulatory T cells in long-lasting Graves disease. Regarding the study as a whole: TRBV28 was favored in persistent disease, as were TRBJ1-2 and TRBJ2-5.

The CDR3 is 15 residues long. With 5 bases removed from V and 5 bases from J, the gap between germline ends came to 18 bases. From germline, CDR1 is MNHEY and CDR2 SVGEGT. This clonotype was seen many times. What it binds is not known. Described time point: persistent/refractory GD, antithyroid drugs over 5 years with positive TRAb. Scientists built the TCR library using RNA that was extracted from PBMCs. To make TCR beta libraries, researchers used iRepertoire HTBI primers and Arm-PCR of CDR3 regions. TCRdb re-derived calls from the multiplex PCR reads in MiXCR, one entry per CDR3 protein. The sample shows 350,000 to 450,000 distinct CDR3 sequences, around a fifth of them seen only once.

The specimen was peripheral blood mononuclear cells (PBMCs), collected when the disease was refractory, from a patient treated with antithyroid drugs. This TCR was recovered from a female donor with Graves disease. The chain couples TRBV6-2 or TRBV6-3 to TRBJ1-2, with D possibly being TRBD1 (5 bases). The CDR3 region has the DNA TGTGCCAGCAGTGCTGCGGGACGGGCTAGTTATGGCTACACCTTC. Protein: CASSAAGRASYGYTF.